The next 22 T cell receptor beta chains were all read from a single sample in a study of CD8 T cells in ankylosing spondylitis. One entry per CDR3 protein, called by TCRdb with MiXCR from the 5' RACE reads. The sample includes approximately 200,000 distinct CDR3 sequences, around 13% of them seen just once. Sequenced sample: blood, either unsorted or a sorted T cell fraction (not recorded which). These receptors came from a male donor with ankylosing spondylitis or in good health (not recorded which).

This clonotype was seen many times. J is TRBJ1-1 and V is TRBV6-1; 8 bases map to TRBD1. This CDR3 is built from 15 residues. V lost 1 base and J lost 1; bases outside the gene matches: 2. Germline assignment: CDR1 MNHNS and CDR2 SASEGT. CDR3 sequence: CASSEEGQGNTEAFF. The CDR3, as DNA: TGTGCCAGCAGTGAAGAAGGACAGGGGAACACTGAAGCTTTCTTT.

The sample holds a few counts of this clonotype. The chain couples TRBV7-9 to TRBJ2-2; no clear D gene. Germline assignment: CDR1 SEHNR and CDR2 FQNEAQ (reference sequence). The CDR3 runs to 14 residues. V lost 4 bases and J 0 bases, leaving 6 bases between the germline ends. Here the CDR3 reads CASSSAPNTGELFF. Here the CDR3 DNA reads TGTGCCAGCAGCTCGGCCCCGAACACCGGGGAGCTGTTTTTT.

This chain connects TRBV18 to TRBJ2-2; a weak D match, TRBD2 (5 bases). The CDR3 loop spans 15 amino acids. Deletions cut 0 bases from V and 4 bases from J, with 9 bases between. Germline V gene data show CDR1 as KGHSH and CDR2 as LQKENI. The CDR3 bases are TGTGCCAGCTCACCACCGGAGGTAATCACCGGGGAGCTGTTTTTT. This translates into CASSPPEVITGELFF.

This clonotype was recorded a few times. This chain connects TRBV25-1 to TRBJ2-7, with TRBD1 matching over 10 bases. CDR1 and CDR2 (germline): MGHDK, SYGVNS. The trim removed 4 bases at V and 2 bases at J, leaving 11 bases unmatched. There are 17 residues in the CDR3. This CDR3 is CASSGDQRDRGTYEQYF. The CDR3 coding sequence is TGTGCCAGCAGTGGCGACCAGAGGGACAGGGGAACCTACGAGCAGTACTTC.

In its sample, this clonotype was seen a few times. V gene TRBV28 combines with J gene TRBJ2-5; D gene unclear. The ends were cut back, 5 bases at V and 1 base at J, with 11 bases in the middle. The germline V gene encodes CDR1 MDHEN and CDR2 SYDVKM. The CDR3 sequence is 14 residues long. The CDR3 loop is CASSGIGRQETQYF. The CDR3, as DNA: TGTGCCAGCAGTGGGATTGGGCGCCAAGAGACCCAGTACTTC.

There are a few counts of this clonotype. The gene calls are TRBV2 and TRBJ2-3, with D possibly being TRBD1 or TRBD2 (5 bases each). The CDR3 spans 12 residues. V was trimmed by 4 bases and J by 6 bases, leaving 8 bases between them. Germline values: CDR1 SNHLY, CDR2 FYNNEI. The CDR3: CASSGGEDTQYF. DNA for the CDR3: TGTGCCAGCAGTGGAGGGGAGGATACGCAGTATTTT. The entire variable domain, with the rest obtained from reference TRBV2 and TRBJ2-3, is as follows: EPEVTQTPSHQVTQMGQEVILRCVPISNHLYFYWYRQILGQKVEFLVSFYNNEISEKSEIFDDQFSVERPDGSNFTLKIRSTKLEDSAMYFCASSGGEDTQYFGPGTRLTVL.

This clonotype was seen a handful of times. The genes are TRBV6-2 or TRBV6-3 and TRBJ2-7, with 7 bases lining up with TRBD2. Losses at the gene ends were 2 bases for V and 6 bases for J; bases not matched to a gene: 7. The CDR3 consists of 14 residues. Germline assignment: CDR1 MNHEY and CDR2 SVGEGT. CDR3 nucleotide sequence: TGTGCCAGCAGTTACCGCCTAGCGGAATTCGAGCAGTACTTC. This sequence encodes CASSYRLAEFEQYF.

This clonotype was seen only a few times. The chain combines TRBV14 with TRBJ1-5; the D is unclear. V gave up 1 base and J gave up 4 bases, with 11 bases separating them. Germline V CDR1 and CDR2: SGHDN, FVKESK. The CDR3 runs 15 residues. CDR3 nucleotide sequence: TGTGCCAGCAGCCAAGGGAGGAGATTGAATCAGCCCCAGCATTTT. As protein: CASSQGRRLNQPQHF.

CDR3 protein: CSARVLGAPVEQYF. The CDR3 DNA reads as TGCAGTGCTAGAGTCCTGGGGGCTCCCGTAGAGCAGTACTTC. The rearrangement joins TRBV20-1 to TRBJ2-7, with a tentative D call TRBD1 (6 bases). Germline loops: CDR1 DFQATT, CDR2 SNEGSKA (reference sequence). There are 14 residues in the CDR3. V was shortened by 1 base and J by 7 bases, with 17 bases between the two germline ends.

This clonotype was detected many times. The rearrangement uses TRBV7-8 and TRBJ1-2; D gene unclear. Per germline, CDR1 SGHVS and CDR2 FQNEAQ. Trimming took 4 bases from V and 8 from J, leaving 11 bases between them. CDR3 length: 12 residues. Here the CDR3 reads CASSSGPAGYTF. CDR3 nucleotides: TGTGCCAGCAGCTCCGGACCTGCCGGCTACACCTTC.

The chain joins TRBV21-1 to TRBJ2-1; the table assigns TRBD1, which was not confirmed against the DNA. TRBV21-1 is a pseudogene segment. The CDR3 spans 16 residues. The CDR3 coding sequence is TGTGCCAGCAGGGATACAGGCGAAAGCTCCTACAATGAGCAGTTCTTC. It is translated as CASRDTGESSYNEQFF.

This clonotype has just a few counts. The genes are TRBV9 and TRBJ2-7; TRBD1 aligns across 9 bases. The V segment lost 4 bases and the J segment 7 bases; nucleotides outside the gene matches: 9. Germline CDR1 is SGDLS and CDR2 is YYNGEE. The CDR3 runs to 14 residues. The DNA of the CDR3 is TGTGCCAGCAGCCTAGGACAGGGGCGAGGGGAGCAGTACTTC. Translation: CASSLGQGRGEQYF.

This clonotype was counted a single time. One junction end does not reproduce the germline sequence, and a read error may be involved. The V and J genes are TRBV19 and TRBJ1-1; 7 nucleotides line up with TRBD1. The CDR3 is 15 residues long. Germline CDR1 LNHDA, CDR2 SQIVND (reference sequence). CDR3 amino acids: CASSMGPGGFPEASF. The DNA of the CDR3 is TGTGCCAGTAGTATGGGGCCAGGGGGTTTCCCTGAAGCTTCCTTT.

The V gene is TRBV7-9, the J gene TRBJ2-1; possible D gene TRBD1, 5 bases. The V gene lost 3 bases and the J gene lost 0 bases, with 15 bases spanning the gap. The germline V gene has CDR1 SEHNR and CDR2 FQNEAQ (reference sequence). The CDR3 is 17 amino acids. CDR3 DNA: TGTGCCAGCAGCTTGACAGAGGACATCTACTCCTACAATGAGCAGTTCTTC. Translating gives CASSLTEDIYSYNEQFF.

This clonotype turned up a few times. This chain connects TRBV7-9 to TRBJ2-1; TRBD2 might be the D (5 bases). The V and J ends lost 5 bases and 6 bases respectively, with 11 bases between them. The CDR3 totals 13 residues. CDR1 and CDR2 (germline): SEHNR, FQNEAQ (reference sequence). In DNA, the CDR3 is TGTGCCAGCAGCCCTCCGGGGTTCAATGAGCAGTTCTTC. Translation gives CASSPPGFNEQFF.

CDR3 coding DNA: TGTGCCAGCAGCTTAGGGGTAGGGGGCACGCCGAACACCGGGGAGCTGTTTTTT. Translated, it gives CASSLGVGGTPNTGELFF. This chain connects TRBV7-6 to TRBJ2-2; 7 bases are shared with TRBD1. The germline V gene has CDR1 SGHVS and CDR2 FNYEAQ. After removal of 1 base from V and 0 bases from J, the junction contained 8 bases not matched to a gene. The CDR3 is made up of 18 amino acids.

CDR3 residues: CASSPLGEVNNEQFF. The CDR3 bases are TGTGCCAGCAGCCCACTTGGGGAGGTCAACAATGAGCAGTTCTTC. V is TRBV7-8 and J is TRBJ2-1; a possible D gene is TRBD2 (6 bases). V lost 5 bases to trimming and J lost 5 bases, with 16 bases between them. There are 15 residues in the CDR3. Germline CDR1 and CDR2: SGHVS and FQNEAQ.

The chain employs TRBV4-1 and TRBJ2-7; no clear D. CDR3 length equals 14 residues. The V end lost 6 bases, the J end lost 3 bases, and 15 bases lay between the germline ends. Germline CDR1 MGHRA, CDR2 YSYEKL. In nucleotides, the CDR3 is TGCGCCAGCAGTCTTTTGCAGGCCCACTACGAGCAGTACTTC. This gives the protein CASSLLQAHYEQYF.

The chain joins TRBV7-6 to TRBJ2-2; 8 bases line up with TRBD1. Germline V gene lookup returns CDR1 SGHVS and CDR2 FNYEAQ. Trimming took 5 bases from V and 1 from J; bases not matched to a gene: 9. The CDR3 runs 17 residues. This chain's CDR3 is CASSISPGGLNTGELFF. In DNA form, the CDR3 reads TGTGCCAGCAGCATAAGCCCAGGGGGCCTGAACACCGGGGAGCTGTTTTTT.

This clonotype was detected only a few times. The V gene is TRBV19, the J gene TRBJ2-7, with TRBD2 matching over 7 bases. Germline V gene lookup returns CDR1 LNHDA and CDR2 SQIVND (reference sequence). J was trimmed by 4 bases and V by 8 bases; bases with no gene match: 5. CDR3 length: 12 residues. The CDR3 reads CASSAGDYEQYF. As DNA, the CDR3 is TGTGCCAGTTCTGCGGGGGATTACGAGCAGTACTTC.

The CDR3 reads CAWSVGMGAEAFF. CDR3 nucleotide sequence: TGTGCCTGGAGTGTAGGGATGGGAGCTGAAGCTTTCTTT. J is TRBJ1-1 and V is TRBV30; D is unclear. V lost 0 bases and J 6 bases, leaving 11 bases between the germline ends. The germline V gene has CDR1 GTSNPN and CDR2 SVGIG (reference sequence). The CDR3 runs 13 residues.

In this sample, this clonotype turned up many times. V gene TRBV7-9 combines with J gene TRBJ2-7, with unresolved D. CDR3 length: 15 amino acids. Looked up from germline, CDR1 is SEHNR and CDR2 is FQNEAQ (reference sequence). Trimming removed 5 bases at V and 3 bases at J, with 17 bases between. CDR3 amino acids: CASSPSIHLYYEQYF. The CDR3 DNA reads as TGTGCCAGCAGCCCCTCTATCCACTTGTACTACGAGCAGTACTTC. Using reference TRBV7-9 and TRBJ2-7 for the parts outside the CDR3, the full variable domain is DTGVSQNPRHKITKRGQNVTFRCDPISEHNRLYWYRQTLGQGPEFLTYFQNEAQLEKSRLLSDRFSAERPKGSFSTLEIQRTEQGDSAMYLCASSPSIHLYYEQYFGPGTRLTVT.